These 16 T cell receptor beta chains came from one sample sequenced in a study of blood T cell repertoires in COVID-19. Profiled with immunoSEQ multiplex PCR; TCRdb holds only in-frame clones, not every one. The profile shows approximately 480,000 clones, around 90% of them singletons. The sequencing input was PBMCs or T cells enriched from blood (not recorded which). These receptors were taken from a woman under 30 who had recovered from COVID-19.

The chain is built from TRBV27 and TRBJ1-6; tentative D call: TRBD1 (5 bases). From germline, CDR1 is MNHEY and CDR2 SMNVEV (reference sequence). This CDR3 has 13 amino acids. Trimming cost V 5 bases and J 7 bases, with 9 bases left between them. CDR3 sequence reads: CASSVAGNSPLHF. The CDR3 DNA is TGTGCCAGCAGTGTCGCAGGGAATTCACCCCTCCACTTT.

The chain links TRBV18 to TRBJ1-4; D might be TRBD1 (6 bases). Trimming removed 4 bases from V and 3 bases from J, with 9 bases in between. Germline CDR1 is KGHSH and CDR2 is LQKENI. This CDR3 comprises 14 residues. The CDR3, as DNA: TGTGCCAGCTCACAGGACAGTCCTAATGAAAAACTGTTTTTT. Amino acid sequence: CASSQDSPNEKLFF.

This chain joins TRBV7-2 and TRBJ2-2; maybe TRBD2 (6 bases). The CDR3 spans 18 residues. Trimming removed 5 bases at V and 2 bases at J, with 21 bases between. Germline V gives CDR1 SGHTA, CDR2 FQGNSA. The chain's CDR3 is CASSPLFTAGRNTGELFF. As DNA, the CDR3 is TGTGCCAGCAGCCCCCTCTTCACCGCGGGGAGAAACACCGGGGAGCTGTTTTTT.

The chain is built from TRBV19 and TRBJ1-4, with no clear D. Germline V gene lookup returns CDR1 LNHDA and CDR2 SQIVND (reference sequence). The CDR3 totals 15 residues. Between the trimmed V and J ends, which lost 10 bases and 7 bases, there was a span of 22 bases. As DNA, the CDR3 is TGTGCCATTAAACAGTCGGACTTTGGGGTTGAAAAACTGTTTTTT. It is translated as CAIKQSDFGVEKLFF.

The V call is TRBV21-1, the J call TRBJ2-2; TRBD2 is the table's D call and was not checked against the DNA. TRBV21-1 constitutes a pseudogene. The CDR3 consists of 18 residues. The CDR3 nucleotides are TGTGCCAGCAGTAACCTTTCCCAACGGGGGGCGAACACCGGGGAGCTGTTTTTT. Residues: CASSNLSQRGANTGELFF.

The V gene is TRBV2, the J gene TRBJ1-1; D gene uncertain. The germline V and J ends were trimmed by 6 bases and 6 bases, with 11 bases remaining between them. Germline CDR1 SNHLY, CDR2 FYNNEI. CDR3 length: 12 amino acids. This chain's CDR3 is CASRKSSAEAFF. The CDR3 DNA sequence: TGTGCCAGCAGGAAGAGCAGCGCTGAAGCTTTCTTT.

This CDR3 reads CASSPGWMASGGPPYEQYF. The CDR3 DNA follows: TGTGCCAGCAGCCCCGGATGGATGGCTAGCGGGGGGCCTCCCTACGAGCAGTACTTC. The J gene is TRBJ2-7, the V gene TRBV7-2; 11 bases are a match to TRBD2. The CDR3 extends over 19 amino acids. The trim removed 5 bases at V and 2 bases at J, leaving 17 bases unmatched. Germline-derived CDR1 and CDR2 are SGHTA and FQGNSA.

The rearrangement uses TRBV2 and TRBJ1-1; 10 nucleotides match TRBD1. This CDR3 has 14 residues. Germline trimming cut 3 bases from V and 4 bases from J; bases unmatched to any gene: 2. The germline gives CDR1 SNHLY, CDR2 FYNNEI. The CDR3 nucleotides read TGTGCCAGCAGTGAGACAGGGGGCATCACTGAAGCTTTCTTT. It is translated as CASSETGGITEAFF. Full variable domain (remainder filled in from reference TRBV2 and TRBJ1-1): EPEVTQTPSHQVTQMGQEVILRCVPISNHLYFYWYRQILGQKVEFLVSFYNNEISEKSEIFDDQFSVERPDGSNFTLKIRSTKLEDSAMYFCASSETGGITEAFFGQGTRLTVV.

The chain carries TRBV18 and TRBJ1-6, with D possibly matching TRBD1 (6 bases). CDR1 is KGHSH, CDR2 LQKENI, per germline. This CDR3 has 17 residues. Trimming removed 2 bases from V and 7 bases from J, with 18 bases in between. The CDR3 region is CASSPGIQAGENSPLHF. CDR3 coding DNA: TGTGCCAGCTCACCAGGGATCCAGGCAGGGGAGAATTCACCCCTCCACTTT.

This chain joins TRBV19 and TRBJ2-1, with TRBD2 identical over 7 bases. The CDR3 extends over 15 amino acids. Germline loops: CDR1 LNHDA, CDR2 SQIVND (reference sequence). With 5 bases clipped from V and 4 bases from J, the junction kept 8 bases outside the gene matches. Here the CDR3 reads CASSPPSGEYNEQFF. CDR3 coding DNA: TGTGCCAGTAGTCCCCCCAGCGGGGAGTACAATGAGCAGTTCTTC.

The gene calls are TRBV2 and TRBJ1-6; 8 positions match TRBD1. V was clipped by 7 bases and J by 5 bases; unmatched bases: 7. Germline V CDR1 and CDR2: SNHLY, FYNNEI. The CDR3 extends over 15 amino acids. The CDR3 loop is CASNMRTGNNSPLHF. CDR3 in DNA: TGTGCCAGCAACATGCGGACAGGGAATAATTCACCCCTCCACTTT.

This chain joins TRBV5-1 and TRBJ1-2; D not certain. Trimming left V 0 bases short and J 4 bases short, with 16 bases between. CDR3 length: 16 residues. CDR1 is SGHRS, CDR2 YFSETQ, per germline. In DNA, the CDR3 is TGCGCCAGCAGCTTGGTCCCCGGGAATGGCGGCTATGGCTACACCTTC. It yields the protein CASSLVPGNGGYGYTF. The full variable domain, in which reference TRBV5-1 and TRBJ1-2 provide the parts outside the CDR3, is KAGVTQTPRYLIKTRGQQVTLSCSPISGHRSVSWYQQTPGQGLQFLFEYFSETQRNKGNFPGRFSGRQFSNSRSEMNVSTLELGDSALYLCASSLVPGNGGYGYTFGSGTRLTVV.

The chain combines TRBV6-1 with TRBJ2-7, with a possible D match to TRBD1 (5 bases). CDR1 is MNHNS, CDR2 SASEGT, per germline. This CDR3 spans 14 amino acids. Trimming took 1 base from V and 7 from J, leaving 14 bases between them. Here the CDR3 reads CASSEVRAREEQYF. The CDR3 DNA follows: TGTGCCAGCAGTGAAGTCAGGGCGAGAGAAGAGCAGTACTTC.

J is TRBJ2-7 and V is TRBV2; TRBD2 matches 12 bases. V shed 5 bases and J 4 bases; nucleotides not matched to a gene: 9. Germline CDR1 reads SNHLY; CDR2 reads FYNNEI. CDR3 length: 16 residues. CDR3 in amino acids: CASSRGSSGGAYEQYF. CDR3 bases: TGTGCCAGCAGTCGGGGATCTAGCGGGGGGGCGTACGAGCAGTACTTC.

The chain employs TRBV24-1 and TRBJ1-2, with 8 bases matching TRBD1. CDR1 is KGHDR and CDR2 is SFDVKD in the germline V gene. Unmatched junction bases numbered 7, after V lost 4 bases and J lost 1 base. The CDR3 consists of 16 residues. This CDR3 is CATSDARGRDNYGYTF. CDR3 DNA: TGTGCCACCAGTGACGCCAGGGGGCGGGATAACTATGGCTACACCTTC.

The sample holds a few counts of this clone. This chain connects TRBV19 to TRBJ2-4; the match to TRBD2 covers 16 bases. The CDR3 contains 15 residues. The V and J ends lost 2 bases and 15 bases, in that order; junction bases with no gene match: 7. CDR1 is LNHDA, CDR2 SQIVND, per germline (reference sequence). CDR3 sequence reads: CASSITGTSGGVRYF. The CDR3 region has the DNA TGTGCCAGTAGTATAACCGGGACTAGCGGGGGGGTCCGGTACTTC.